The 30 T cell receptor beta chains reported below all come from one sample, sequenced in a study of T cells in Graves' hyperthyroidism and ophthalmopathy (dated by TCRdb to the late 2010s). The library was produced with multiplex PCR. Sequencing was carried out with an Illumina HiSeq 2000. The TCR beta CDR3 regions were amplified from the RNA transcripts. The first round of RT-PCR for the TCR CDR3 was performed with the HTBI primer set and the Qiagen OneStep RT-PCR kit. The raw public reads went through TCRdb reprocessing: fastp at Q25, MiXCR clone calling, in-frame beta chains kept. Each CDR3 protein gets just one entry, which takes the most common genes and DNA from the rows behind it. The table for this sample lists fewer than 650,000 distinct CDR3 sequences; approximately 13% of them were counted only once. The ten largest make up roughly 6.2% of the sample. Sequencing was carried out using blood. These receptors originate from a woman aged 25 to 39 with Graves' hyperthyroidism that later progressed to Graves' ophthalmopathy.

This clonotype was counted at least ten times. This sequence joins TRBV2 and TRBJ2-5; 8 nucleotides align to TRBD1. CDR1 and CDR2 from the germline V gene are SNHLY and FYNNEI. Trimming removed 9 bases from V and 3 bases from J; junction bases left unmatched: 9. The CDR3 extends over 14 amino acids. Here the CDR3 DNA reads TGTGCCAGGACAACACCGGGACAGGAAGAGACCCAGTACTTC. Residues: CARTTPGQEETQYF.

This clonotype has a count of ten or more. This chain joins TRBV12-3 or TRBV12-4 and TRBJ1-2, with a possible D match to TRBD1 (5 bases). V dropped 7 bases and J dropped 5 bases, with 14 bases sitting between them. CDR3 length: 13 amino acids. The CDR3 protein is CASIRRRGYGYTF. The CDR3 coding sequence is TGTGCCAGCATCCGGAGACGGGGGTATGGCTACACCTTC.

The chain recombines TRBV11-1 with TRBJ2-7, with D perhaps given as TRBD1 or TRBD2 (5 bases each). The V and J ends lost 5 bases and 7 bases respectively, with 21 bases between them. The CDR3 runs 15 residues. Per germline, CDR1 SGHAT and CDR2 FQDESV (reference sequence). Here the CDR3 reads CASSQRGVSTMEQYF. The CDR3 DNA follows: TGTGCCAGCAGCCAGAGGGGTGTAAGTACGATGGAGCAGTACTTC.

Concerning this clonotype: This may be a read error, as it is one base from a much larger clone. The chain joins TRBV20-1 to TRBJ2-1, with 7 bases fitting TRBD1. The CDR3 spans 15 residues. The junction had 5 bases not matched to a gene; V was cut back by 3 bases and J by 0 bases. The germline V gene encodes CDR1 DFQATT and CDR2 SNEGSKA (reference sequence). The DNA of the CDR3 is TGCAGTGCTAGGATCAACAGGGGCTCCTACAATGAGCAGTTCTTC. Its protein product is CSARINRGSYNEQFF.

This chain uses TRBV11-2 with TRBJ2-5, with TRBD2 matching over 10 bases. The V segment lost 4 bases and the J segment 7 bases; nucleotides outside the gene matches: 18. CDR1 is SGHAT and CDR2 is FQNNGV in the germline V gene. The CDR3 loop spans 18 amino acids. The CDR3 nucleotides are TGTGCCAGCAGCTCCTCCGGGGCTAGCGGGAGACCATCGGGGACCCAGTACTTC. Translating it yields CASSSSGASGRPSGTQYF.

The V gene is TRBV9, the J gene TRBJ2-7; tentatively, D is TRBD2 (5 bases). V was trimmed by 0 bases and J by 6 bases, leaving 10 bases between them. The CDR3 loop spans 13 amino acids. Germline loops: CDR1 SGDLS, CDR2 YYNGEE. In DNA form, the CDR3 reads TGTGCCAGCAGCGTAGCCGAGGCGGGCGAGCAGTACTTC. This translates into CASSVAEAGEQYF.

The table lists this clonotype with many counts. The rearrangement joins TRBV18 to TRBJ2-7; D might be TRBD1 or TRBD2, each matching 5 bases. Deletions cut 3 bases from V and 5 bases from J, with 8 bases between. The CDR3 is 12 amino acids. CDR1 KGHSH and CDR2 LQKENI come from the germline V gene. The CDR3 loop is CASSPGVDEQYF. CDR3 nucleotide sequence: TGTGCCAGCTCACCGGGGGTAGACGAGCAGTACTTC.

This clonotype was counted a few times. The chain couples TRBV7-9 to TRBJ2-6; tentatively, D is TRBD2 (7 bases). Germline assignment: CDR1 SEHNR and CDR2 FQNEAQ (reference sequence). Trimming cost V 1 base and J 0 bases, with 10 bases left between them. The CDR3 loop spans 17 amino acids. The CDR3 DNA reads TGTGCCAGCAGCTTAGAAGGGGGGGGCTCTGGGGCCAACGTCCTGACTTTC. Translating gives CASSLEGGGSGANVLTF. Combining the CDR3 with reference TRBV7-9 and TRBJ2-6 gives the whole variable domain DTGVSQNPRHKITKRGQNVTFRCDPISEHNRLYWYRQTLGQGPEFLTYFQNEAQLEKSRLLSDRFSAERPKGSFSTLEIQRTEQGDSAMYLCASSLEGGGSGANVLTFGAGSRLTVL.

This clonotype was seen repeatedly, ten times or more. The V gene is TRBV7-8, the J gene TRBJ2-3; D possibly corresponds to TRBD2 (5 bases). The CDR3 consists of 13 residues. Per germline, CDR1 SGHVS and CDR2 FQNEAQ. V was pared by 4 bases and J by 5 bases, with 10 bases between. The DNA of the CDR3 is TGTGCCAGCAGCTCCACCGGGATAGATACGCAGTATTTT. This gives the protein CASSSTGIDTQYF.

This clonotype came up many times. The chain is built from TRBV5-1 and TRBJ1-2; possibly TRBD1 for D (5 bases). The V gene's germline CDR1 is SGHRS and CDR2 YFSETQ. Between the trimmed V and J ends, which lost 5 bases and 3 bases, there was a span of 11 bases. CDR3 length equals 13 residues. CDR3 sequence (DNA): TGCGCCAGCAGTTCTGACAGTTACTATGGCTACACCTTC. Residues: CASSSDSYYGYTF.

In DNA, the CDR3 is TGTGCCAGCAGCTTAACCCGGAGAGATACGCAGTATTTT. Amino acids: CASSLTRRDTQYF. The chain links TRBV11-2 to TRBJ2-3; D not resolved. V was cut by 2 bases and J by 5 bases, with 8 bases left in between. The germline gives CDR1 SGHAT, CDR2 FQNNGV. The CDR3 extends over 13 amino acids.

Concerning this clonotype itself: Mismatch with germline at one junction end may stem from a read error. This chain links TRBV30 with TRBJ2-1, with D possibly being TRBD2 (8 bases). The CDR3 is 19 residues long. Germline V lookup: CDR1 GTSNPN, CDR2 SVGIG (reference sequence). The CDR3 loop reads CAWRPRQGQRGKAYNEQSF. CDR3 coding DNA: TGTGCCTGGAGACCGAGACAGGGACAGCGGGGGAAAGCCTACAATGAGCAGTCCTTC.

This clonotype came up many times. The V and J genes are TRBV20-1 and TRBJ1-2; D gene ambiguous. The germline CDR1 and CDR2 sequences are DFQATT and SNEGSKA (reference sequence). Trimming left V 0 bases short and J 2 bases short, with 7 bases between. The CDR3 contains 13 residues. In DNA form, the CDR3 reads TGCAGTGCTAGAGAGGGTCAGAACTATGGCTACACCTTC. Residues: CSAREGQNYGYTF.

This clonotype has ten or more counts. V is TRBV30 and J is TRBJ2-7; D is uncertain. Trimming stripped 7 bases from V and 0 bases from J, with 10 bases between. In germline, CDR1 is GTSNPN, CDR2 SVGIG (reference sequence). The CDR3 has 12 residues. CDR3 coding DNA: TGTGCCTTCCTATTAACCTCCTACGAGCAGTACTTC. Its protein is CAFLLTSYEQYF. Based on the CDR3 plus reference TRBV30 and TRBJ2-7, the full variable domain is SQTIHQWPATLVQPVGSPLSLECTVEGTSNPNLYWYRQAAGRGLQLLFYSVGIGQISSEVPQNLSASRPQDRQFILSSKKLLLSDSGFYLCAFLLTSYEQYFGPGTRLTVT.

This clonotype appeared many times. The chain combines TRBV27 with TRBJ1-4, with a tentative D call TRBD1 (6 bases). Trimming cost V 2 bases and J 7 bases, with 17 bases left between them. The CDR3 is 16 amino acids. The germline gives CDR1 MNHEY, CDR2 SMNVEV (reference sequence). CDR3 bases: TGTGCCAGCAGTTTAACGCCCGGATTCAGGGGTGAAAAACTGTTTTTT. It specifies CASSLTPGFRGEKLFF.

This clonotype has just a few counts. This chain uses TRBV4-1 with TRBJ2-3, with 10 bases lining up with TRBD2. Germline V CDR1 and CDR2: MGHRA, YSYEKL. The CDR3 loop spans 16 amino acids. The V gene end was trimmed by 2 bases and the J gene end by 0 bases; junction bases not matched to a gene: 2. The CDR3 nucleotides read TGCGCCAGCAGCCAATTGACTAGCGGGAGCACAGATACGCAGTATTTT. Amino acid sequence: CASSQLTSGSTDTQYF.

CDR3 bases: TGCAGTGCTAGAGGGGGTGGCACAGATACGCAGTATTTT. Encoded protein: CSARGGGTDTQYF. J is TRBJ2-3 and V is TRBV20-1; D unclear. This CDR3 is built from 13 residues. The V gene lost 1 base and the J gene lost 1 base, with 6 bases spanning the gap. CDR1 DFQATT and CDR2 SNEGSKA come from the germline V gene (reference sequence).

At least ten counts were recorded for this clonotype. V gene TRBV3-1 combines with J gene TRBJ1-1, with D possibly TRBD1 on 5 matching bases. Germline assignment: CDR1 LGHDT and CDR2 YNNKEL (reference sequence). Deletions cut 1 base from V and 4 bases from J, with 16 bases between. CDR3 size: 16 residues. In DNA form, the CDR3 reads TGTGCCAGCAGCCAAGTGGGGGGGAGTTCGGGCACTGAAGCTTTCTTT. Amino acids: CASSQVGGSSGTEAFF.

With regard to this clonotype: Just one base apart from a much larger clone, this may be a read error. The rearrangement links TRBV7-9 to TRBJ1-4, with TRBD1 matching 11 bases. The CDR3 sequence is 14 residues long. From germline, CDR1 is SEHNR and CDR2 FQNEAQ (reference sequence). With V trimmed by 3 bases and J by 7 bases, 1 base remained unmatched. CDR3 amino acids: CASSFGTGGEKLFF. CDR3 bases: TGTGCCAGCAGCTTCGGGACAGGGGGTGAAAAACTGTTTTTT.

The rearrangement uses TRBV4-1 and TRBJ2-5; 7 bases line up with TRBD2. The CDR3 extends over 16 amino acids. Per the germline V gene, CDR1 is MGHRA and CDR2 is YSYEKL. V gave up 2 bases and J gave up 2 bases; unmatched junction bases: 8. The CDR3 nucleotides are TGCGCCAGCAGCCAATCTAGCGGAAGGTTTCAAGAGACCCAGTACTTC. It translates to CASSQSSGRFQETQYF.

This clonotype was detected a few times. The chain has TRBV7-6 and TRBJ2-1; TRBD2 aligns across 14 bases. The V and J ends lost 5 bases and 9 bases, in that order; junction bases with no gene match: 9. This CDR3 comprises 16 residues. Germline CDR1 SGHVS, CDR2 FNYEAQ. The CDR3 DNA follows: TGTGCCAGCAGCCTCGGGACTAGCGGGAGCCTCGCTGAGCAGTTCTTC. As protein: CASSLGTSGSLAEQFF.

This rearrangement joins TRBV28 to TRBJ2-3; D may be TRBD2 (5 bases). Trimming removed 3 bases at V and 4 bases at J, with 11 bases between. Germline CDR1 and CDR2: MDHEN and SYDVKM. The CDR3 is made up of 14 amino acids. The CDR3 sequence is CASSFRGAPDTQYF. CDR3 bases: TGTGCCAGCAGTTTCCGGGGAGCCCCAGATACGCAGTATTTT.

This clonotype has a count of ten or more. The CDR3 loop reads CSAGVIEQYF. DNA of the CDR3: TGCAGTGCCGGGGTTATCGAGCAGTACTTC. The chain joins TRBV20-1 to TRBJ2-7, with D possibly TRBD2 on 5 matching bases. V was trimmed by 6 bases and J by 6 bases, leaving 9 bases between them. CDR1 DFQATT and CDR2 SNEGSKA come from the germline V gene (reference sequence). The CDR3 consists of 10 residues.

This clonotype was picked up many times. The V and J genes are TRBV18 and TRBJ2-7; 7 nucleotides match TRBD2. The CDR3 consists of 16 residues. Germline CDR1 reads KGHSH; CDR2 reads LQKENI. V lost 1 base, J lost 0 bases, and 6 bases stayed unmatched. Here the CDR3 reads CASSPLTSASSYEQYF. As DNA, the CDR3 is TGTGCCAGCTCACCACTCACTAGCGCCAGCTCCTACGAGCAGTACTTC.

At least ten counts were recorded for this clonotype. This sequence joins TRBV2 and TRBJ2-1; 7 nucleotides line up with TRBD1. J was trimmed by 5 bases and V by 5 bases; bases with no gene match: 12. CDR3 length: 16 amino acids. In germline, CDR1 is SNHLY, CDR2 FYNNEI. The CDR3 nucleotides are TGTGCCAGCAGTAAATCCTGGGGACAGAGTAACAATGAGCAGTTCTTC. Amino acid sequence: CASSKSWGQSNNEQFF.

This clonotype was detected many times. The chain employs TRBV11-3 and TRBJ1-5, with a tentative D call TRBD1 (5 bases). This CDR3 contains 14 residues. The V end was cut by 5 bases, the J end by 3 bases, with 11 bases between. CDR1 and CDR2 (germline): SGHNT, YENEEA. The CDR3 loop is CASSRDGYNQPQHF. CDR3 DNA: TGTGCCAGCAGCCGGGACGGCTACAATCAGCCCCAGCATTTT.

Concerning this clonotype: Being one base from a much bigger clone, this may be a read error. The genes are TRBV25-1 and TRBJ1-1; D remains unclear. Germline loops: CDR1 MGHDK, CDR2 SYGVNS. The length of the CDR3 is 12 residues. The CDR3 spells CASSELNTKAFF. For the CDR3, the DNA is TGTGCCAGCTCCGAGCTGAACACTAAAGCTTTCTTT. The full variable domain, rest sourced from reference TRBV25-1 and TRBJ1-1, is EADIYQTPRYLVIGTGKKITLECSQTMGHDKMYWYQQDPGMELHLIHYSYGVNSTEKGDLSSESTVSRIRTEHFPLTLESARPSHTSQYLCASSELNTKAFFGQGTRLTVV.

This clonotype was seen at least ten times. The chain employs TRBV12-3 or TRBV12-4 and TRBJ2-2, with 11 bases lining up with TRBD2. The CDR3 is 16 residues long. V shed 3 bases and J 2 bases; nucleotides not matched to a gene: 2. Here the CDR3 reads CASSLTSGANTGELFF. CDR3 bases: TGTGCCAGCAGTTTGACTAGCGGGGCTAACACCGGGGAGCTGTTTTTT.

About this clonotype itself: A much larger clone lies one base from this, so it may be a read error. The conserved final phenylalanine or tryptophan is absent from the CDR3, which likely points to a read error. The chain joins TRBV28 to TRBJ1-2; D remains unclear. The germline V gene has CDR1 MDHEN and CDR2 SYDVKM. Trimming took off 3 bases at V and 7 bases at J, with 6 bases between the two ends. The CDR3 extends over 11 amino acids. Written as DNA, the CDR3 is TGTGCCAGCAGTTTGTCTTCTGGCTACACCCTC. It encodes CASSLSSGYTL.

This clonotype was recorded many times. The DNA for the CDR3 is TGTGCCAGCAGTTTATACAGGCGGAGCTCCTACAATGAGCAGTTCTTC. Its protein is CASSLYRRSSYNEQFF. The rearrangement links TRBV12-3 or TRBV12-4 to TRBJ2-1; D perhaps matches TRBD1 (5 bases). Trimming pared 2 bases from V and 0 bases from J, leaving 11 bases between. This CDR3 has 16 amino acids.